This TCR beta chain originates from a study of blood T cell repertoires in COVID-19. Study overall: Specimens from acute and convalescent COVID-19 originated in the United States, Italy and Spain.

Produced via immunoSEQ multiplex PCR; TCRdb's table is partial and in-frame only. There are approximately 280,000 clones in the sample; 87% occur only once, and 6% lies in the top ten. The CDR3 contains 13 residues. From germline, CDR1 is MDHEN and CDR2 SYDVKM. J lost 8 bases, V lost 2 bases, and 2 bases had no gene match. Two negative PCRs, clearance, or symptom resolution were required of recovered Cohort 3 donors. The source is a middle-aged woman who had recovered from COVID-19. Sample: PBMCs or T cells enriched from blood (not recorded which). V gene TRBV28 combines with J gene TRBJ1-4, with 7 bases lining up with TRBD1. The CDR3 spells CASSLGTEEKLFF. The DNA of the CDR3 is TGTGCCAGCAGTTTAGGGACAGAAGAAAAACTGTTTTTT.